Listed here are 24 T cell receptor beta chains from one sample, sequenced in a study of cytomegalovirus exposure and HLA in healthy donors. 13 Jbeta primers and 60 Vbeta primers were used for the PCR. Sequenced by immunoSEQ multiplex PCR; TCRdb stores in-frame clones only, minus some. The sample records about 130,000 clones, 73% being singletons. Sequenced material: PBMCs. The receptors were sampled from a woman aged 40 to 50 in good health and CMV-seropositive.

The rearrangement links TRBV5-4 to TRBJ1-6; 7 nucleotides match TRBD1. This CDR3 spans 16 amino acids. The junction had 10 bases not matched to a gene; V was cut back by 3 bases and J by 7 bases. Germline CDR1 is SGHNT and CDR2 is YYREEE (reference sequence). CDR3 amino acids: CASSSGRDRANSPLHF. In DNA form, the CDR3 reads TGTGCCAGCAGCTCCGGGCGGGACAGAGCCAATTCACCCCTCCACTTT.

The chain uses TRBV14 and TRBJ2-1; 7 bases align to TRBD2. The CDR3 length is 15 residues. The germline CDR1 and CDR2 sequences are SGHDN and FVKESK. Trimming at V came to 5 bases and at J to 1 base, leaving 5 bases not matched to a gene. CDR3 loop: CASSAGGGSYNEQFF. CDR3 in DNA: TGTGCCAGCAGCGCTGGGGGGGGATCCTACAATGAGCAGTTCTTC.

The chain couples TRBV2 to TRBJ2-5; the match to TRBD2 covers 11 bases. The CDR3 loop spans 16 amino acids. Germline V gene lookup returns CDR1 SNHLY and CDR2 FYNNEI. The V gene end was trimmed by 5 bases and the J gene end by 5 bases; junction bases not matched to a gene: 10. CDR3 sequence (DNA): TGTGCCAGCAGTTGGAATAGCGGGGGGGCCCGGGAGACCCAGTACTTC. This encodes CASSWNSGGARETQYF.

This clone was picked up a small number of times. This sequence joins TRBV4-1 and TRBJ2-1; a weak D match, TRBD2 (6 bases). Between the trimmed V and J ends, which lost 2 bases and 9 bases, there was a span of 8 bases. Germline V gene sequence: CDR1 MGHRA, CDR2 YSYEKL. The CDR3 runs 12 residues. The CDR3 sequence is CASSQQGLEQFF. In nucleotides, the CDR3 is TGCGCCAGCAGCCAACAGGGACTTGAGCAGTTCTTC.

The chain uses TRBV5-1 and TRBJ2-5; TRBD1 matches 8 bases. The ends lost 3 bases at V and 4 bases at J; junction bases unmatched: 2. The CDR3 is 13 amino acids. CDR1 is SGHRS and CDR2 is YFSETQ in the germline V gene. The CDR3 DNA reads as TGCGCCAGCAGCTGGACAGGGCTAGAGACCCAGTACTTC. The encoded protein is CASSWTGLETQYF.

The chain is built from TRBV7-3 and TRBJ1-2; D not resolved. The V gene lost 4 bases and the J gene lost 8 bases, with 14 bases spanning the gap. The CDR3 consists of 13 residues. CDR1 and CDR2 (germline): SGHTA, FQGTGA. Written as DNA, the CDR3 is TGTGCCAGCAGCTCGGGTAATTCGGGAGGCTACACCTTC. Translated, it gives CASSSGNSGGYTF.

This sequence joins TRBV5-1 and TRBJ2-1, with 8 nucleotides matching TRBD2. CDR3 length: 15 amino acids. The germline V gene has CDR1 SGHRS and CDR2 YFSETQ. The junction had 4 bases not matched to a gene; V was cut back by 1 base and J by 4 bases. CDR3 sequence reads: CASSLISGSYNEQFF. CDR3 DNA: TGCGCCAGCAGCTTGATAAGCGGGAGTTACAATGAGCAGTTCTTC.

This chain uses TRBV13 with TRBJ2-6, with TRBD1 matching 10 bases. Per germline, CDR1 PRHDT and CDR2 FYEKMQ (reference sequence). Germline trimming cut 5 bases from V and 0 bases from J; bases unmatched to any gene: 7. The CDR3 covers 18 residues. CDR3 nucleotides: TGTGCCAGCAGCCTCCGACAGGGGGCCTACTCTGGGGCCAACGTCCTGACTTTC. Translated: CASSLRQGAYSGANVLTF.

CDR3 DNA: TGTGCCAGCAGTCGGGAACAGGGGGAAGAGACCCAGTACTTC. This encodes CASSREQGEETQYF. The gene calls are TRBV2 and TRBJ2-5; TRBD1 aligns across 8 bases. With 5 bases clipped from V and 3 bases from J, the junction kept 5 bases outside the gene matches. The CDR3 covers 14 residues. Germline values: CDR1 SNHLY, CDR2 FYNNEI.

The genes are TRBV25-1 and TRBJ2-1; tentatively, D is TRBD2 (6 bases). The CDR3 is 13 residues long. With 4 bases removed from V and 10 bases from J, the gap between germline ends came to 14 bases. Germline V gene lookup returns CDR1 MGHDK and CDR2 SYGVNS. DNA for the CDR3: TGTGCCAGCAGTGGCCGGGGACTCCCAGAGCAGTTCTTC. As protein: CASSGRGLPEQFF.

The V and J genes are TRBV5-5 and TRBJ2-3; 11 nucleotides align to TRBD2. The CDR3 has 16 residues. The junction had 6 bases not matched to a gene; V was cut back by 3 bases and J by 3 bases. Germline lookup yields CDR1 SGHKS and CDR2 YYEKEE (reference sequence). The CDR3 here is CASSYSGRGETDTQYF. CDR3 DNA: TGTGCCAGCAGCTATAGCGGGAGGGGTGAGACAGATACGCAGTATTTT.

The chain joins TRBV9 to TRBJ2-2; D is unclear. The germline V and J ends were trimmed by 2 bases and 0 bases, with 8 bases remaining between them. The CDR3 loop spans 15 amino acids. The germline CDR1 and CDR2 sequences are SGDLS and YYNGEE. The CDR3 loop reads CASSVGSTNTGELFF. Written as DNA, the CDR3 is TGTGCCAGCAGCGTCGGTAGTACGAACACCGGGGAGCTGTTTTTT.

This clone was seen only a few times. V usage is TRBV11-2 and J usage is TRBJ2-5; the D gene is possibly TRBD1 (6 bases). V lost 4 bases to trimming and J lost 5 bases, with 20 bases between them. CDR3 size: 16 residues. Germline V gives CDR1 SGHAT, CDR2 FQNNGV. The CDR3 spells CASSSLDRTTGETQYF. The CDR3 DNA is TGTGCCAGCAGCTCCCTCGACAGGACAACCGGGGAGACCCAGTACTTC.

This sequence joins TRBV11-2 and TRBJ2-3; D is unclear. The CDR3 is 12 amino acids. Germline CDR1 SGHAT, CDR2 FQNNGV. V was clipped by 5 bases and J by 4 bases, with 7 bases between them. The CDR3 nucleotides read TGTGCCAGCAGCCAGGTTGCAGATACGCAGTATTTT. Protein product: CASSQVADTQYF.

This rearrangement joins TRBV11-1 to TRBJ2-1, with D maybe TRBD1 (5 bases). The CDR3 spans 15 residues. Germline V gene lookup returns CDR1 SGHAT and CDR2 FQDESV (reference sequence). The V gene lost 3 bases and the J gene lost 2 bases, with 11 bases spanning the gap. CDR3 coding DNA: TGTGCCAGCAGCTTCGCCAGGGCGACCTACAATGAGCAGTTCTTC. Residues: CASSFARATYNEQFF.

V and J are TRBV6-1 and TRBJ1-2; D is perhaps TRBD1 (5 bases). Germline CDR1 and CDR2: MNHNS and SASEGT. V lost 6 bases and J 1 base, leaving 15 bases between the germline ends. This CDR3 is built from 15 residues. The CDR3 sequence: CASRSEGMGNYGYTF. In DNA form, the CDR3 reads TGTGCCAGCAGATCGGAGGGGATGGGTAACTATGGCTACACCTTC.

This chain joins TRBV7-9 and TRBJ2-1; TRBD1 might be the D (6 bases). The germline CDR1 and CDR2 sequences are SEHNR and FQNEAQ (reference sequence). CDR3 length: 13 residues. V shed 0 bases and J shed 6 bases, with 6 bases lying between them. The CDR3 DNA follows: TGTGCCAGCAGCTTAGCAGGGGGCAATGAGCAGTTCTTC. It translates to CASSLAGGNEQFF.

This clone came up once. The chain's CDR3 is CASGLKETQYF. The CDR3 DNA reads TGTGCCAGCGGGCTAAAAGAGACCCAGTACTTC. This chain uses TRBV6-1 with TRBJ2-5, with D uncertain. The CDR3 is made up of 11 amino acids. V dropped 8 bases and J dropped 3 bases, with 7 bases sitting between them. Germline V gene sequence: CDR1 MNHNS, CDR2 SASEGT.

The chain carries TRBV6-1 and TRBJ2-7; TRBD1 matches 9 bases. The CDR3 length is 16 residues. The V segment lost 4 bases and the J segment 5 bases; nucleotides outside the gene matches: 12. Germline V gene data show CDR1 as MNHNS and CDR2 as SASEGT. This chain's CDR3 is CASSAPRGTGPHEQYF. The CDR3 region has the DNA TGTGCCAGCAGTGCACCTCGCGGGACAGGGCCCCACGAGCAGTACTTC.

CDR3 DNA sequence: TGTGCCAGCAGTTTACCGGACAGTGGGGGAAATCAGCCCCAGCATTTT. This translates into CASSLPDSGGNQPQHF. V is TRBV28 and J is TRBJ1-5, with D possibly TRBD1 on 6 matching bases. The CDR3 runs 16 residues. CDR1 and CDR2 from the germline V gene are MDHEN and SYDVKM. V lost 2 bases and J 4 bases, leaving 15 bases between the germline ends.

V gene TRBV19 combines with J gene TRBJ2-7, with D uncertain. Trimming shortened V by 1 base and J by 2 bases, and 12 bases separated the two germline ends. Germline CDR1 and CDR2: LNHDA and SQIVND (reference sequence). This CDR3 contains 15 residues. CDR3 residues: CASSIVTARPYEQYF. CDR3 nucleotide sequence: TGTGCCAGTAGTATAGTCACAGCCCGGCCCTACGAGCAGTACTTC.

The V call is TRBV7-8, the J call TRBJ1-1; possibly TRBD1 for D (6 bases). The CDR3 runs 14 residues. Trimming shortened V by 8 bases and J by 4 bases, and 17 bases separated the two germline ends. The germline V gene encodes CDR1 SGHVS and CDR2 FQNEAQ. CDR3 sequence: CASSTNREGTEAFF. The CDR3 DNA sequence: TGTGCCAGCTCCACCAACAGGGAGGGCACTGAAGCTTTCTTT.

The CDR3 sequence is CASRGRRNQPQHF. CDR3 bases: TGTGCCAGCAGGGGCCGTAGGAATCAGCCCCAGCATTTT. This chain uses TRBV2 with TRBJ1-5; D gene unclear. The CDR3 length is 13 residues. V was shortened by 6 bases and J by 4 bases, with 10 bases between the two germline ends. CDR1 and CDR2 (germline): SNHLY, FYNNEI.

This clone has only one observation. The CDR3 reads CASSRGQGPSTNYGYTF. CDR3 nucleotides: TGTGCCAGCAGCCGCGGACAGGGCCCCTCTACTAACTATGGCTACACCTTC. The chain employs TRBV5-4 and TRBJ1-2; TRBD1 agrees at 8 bases. Trimming at V came to 4 bases and at J to 0 bases, leaving 11 bases not matched to a gene. Looked up from germline, CDR1 is SGHNT and CDR2 is YYREEE (reference sequence). The CDR3 is 17 residues long.